Listed below are T cell receptor beta chains from one sample, sequenced in a study of blood T cell repertoires in COVID-19. Profiled with immunoSEQ multiplex PCR; TCRdb holds only in-frame clones, not every one. The sample includes about 140,000 clones, around 83% of them seen just once. The sample taken for sequencing was peripheral blood. The receptors stem from a human donor in a cohort sampled during active COVID-19. The CDR3 runs from the conserved cysteine through the conserved F or W. The order of the fields is clone size, J gene, V gene, CDR3 protein. Only some rows state a clone size, as once, few, many or a class for expanded clones.

clone size: .
J gene: TRBJ2-7
V gene: TRBV25-1
CDR3 protein: CASSEYGGQGGEQYF

clone size: few
J gene: TRBJ2-5
V gene: TRBV4-1
CDR3 protein: CASSLRLAGEAETQYF

clone size: .
J gene: TRBJ1-2
V gene: TRBV5-1
CDR3 protein: CASSLALAGGVGGYTF

clone size: .
J gene: TRBJ2-1
V gene: TRBV5-4
CDR3 protein: CASSLKGTVGNEQFF

clone size: few
J gene: TRBJ1-2
V gene: TRBV6-4
CDR3 protein: CASSDPGERGYTF

clone size: .
J gene: TRBJ2-1
V gene: TRBV6-5
CDR3 protein: CASSLRGYNEQFF

clone size: .
J gene: TRBJ2-3
V gene: TRBV5-1
CDR3 protein: CASSSGQVADTQYF

clone size: .
J gene: TRBJ1-4
V gene: TRBV30
CDR3 protein: CAWSGVGQGTEKLFF

clone size: few
J gene: TRBJ1-2
V gene: TRBV24-1
CDR3 protein: CATSDTTGRGYTF

clone size: .
J gene: TRBJ2-7
V gene: TRBV19
CDR3 protein: CASSISTGIGAYEQYF

clone size: .
J gene: TRBJ2-7
V gene: TRBV6-2/TRBV6-3
CDR3 protein: CASSRGLGSQQYF

clone size: few
J gene: TRBJ2-5
V gene: TRBV7-6
CDR3 protein: CASSLAPSGKETQYF

clone size: .
J gene: TRBJ2-7
V gene: TRBV28
CDR3 protein: CASSTPTSGGYEQYF

clone size: .
J gene: TRBJ2-7
V gene: TRBV2
CDR3 protein: CASGQTRGYEQYF

clone size: .
J gene: TRBJ2-5
V gene: TRBV9
CDR3 protein: CASSVAGVGETQYF

clone size: .
J gene: TRBJ2-1
V gene: TRBV6-1
CDR3 protein: CASSEASDRPNNEQFF

clone size: .
J gene: TRBJ2-3
V gene: TRBV5-1
CDR3 protein: CASSLAVAAPDTQYF

clone size: .
J gene: TRBJ1-1
V gene: TRBV12-5
CDR3 protein: CASGFGTGGGGTEAFF

clone size: .
J gene: TRBJ2-2
V gene: TRBV9
CDR3 protein: CASSVVAETGELFF

clone size: .
J gene: TRBJ2-7
V gene: TRBV9
CDR3 protein: CASSESMRDYEQYF

clone size: .
J gene: TRBJ2-1
V gene: TRBV24-1
CDR3 protein: CATSDPTRPYNEQFF

clone size: .
J gene: TRBJ1-2
V gene: TRBV12-3/TRBV12-4
CDR3 protein: CASSLDRGPGYTF

clone size: .
J gene: TRBJ2-7
V gene: TRBV7-9
CDR3 protein: CASSLASVNEQYF

clone size: once
J gene: TRBJ2-7
V gene: TRBV28
CDR3 protein: CASISGQPTYEQYF

clone size: few
J gene: TRBJ2-5
V gene: TRBV7-2
CDR3 protein: CASSQGLAFGGYRWETQYF